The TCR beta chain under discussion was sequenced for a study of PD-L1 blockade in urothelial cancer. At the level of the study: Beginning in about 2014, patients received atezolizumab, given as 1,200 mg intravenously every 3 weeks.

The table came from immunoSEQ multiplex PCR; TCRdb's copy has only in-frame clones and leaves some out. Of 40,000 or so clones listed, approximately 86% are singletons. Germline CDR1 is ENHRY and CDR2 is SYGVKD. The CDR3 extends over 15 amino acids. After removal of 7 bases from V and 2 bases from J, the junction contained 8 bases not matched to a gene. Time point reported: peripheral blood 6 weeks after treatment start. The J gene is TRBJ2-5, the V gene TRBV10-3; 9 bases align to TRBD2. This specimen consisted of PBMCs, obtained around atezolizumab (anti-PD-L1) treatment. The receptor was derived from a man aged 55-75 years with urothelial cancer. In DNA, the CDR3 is TGTGCCATCAAGACTAGCGGAGGAAAGCAAGAGACCCAGTACTTC. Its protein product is CAIKTSGGKQETQYF.